One sample yielded the 5 T cell receptor beta chains listed below, sequenced in a study of blood T cell repertoires in COVID-19. Generated by immunoSEQ multiplex PCR, the TCRdb table keeps only in-frame clones and is missing some. The table records 70,000 to 100,000 clones, approximately 86% of them present only once. Sequencing was done on a sample of peripheral blood. These receptors all stem from a man aged 80 or over with active or convalescent COVID-19.

The rearrangement uses TRBV7-2 and TRBJ1-2; D remains ambiguous. Germline assignment: CDR1 SGHTA and CDR2 FQGNSA. The CDR3 consists of 15 residues. V was clipped by 1 base and J by 2 bases, with 11 bases between them. The DNA of the CDR3 is TGTGCCAGCAGCTTAGGAAAGCAGACAAACTATGGCTACACCTTC. Its protein is CASSLGKQTNYGYTF.

This rearrangement joins TRBV29-1 to TRBJ2-5, with 13 bases identical to TRBD2. This CDR3 has 14 residues. The V and J ends lost 6 bases and 5 bases, in that order; junction bases with no gene match: 6. CDR1 is SQVTM, CDR2 ANQGSEA, per germline. The DNA of the CDR3 is TGCAGCGTCTGGGGACTAGCGGGGTGGGAGACCCAGTACTTC. Translating it yields CSVWGLAGWETQYF.

This chain uses TRBV6-1 with TRBJ1-4; 9 positions agree with TRBD1. V shed 3 bases, J shed 10 bases, and the junction held 6 bases outside the gene matches. The CDR3 is 14 residues long. The germline V gene has CDR1 MNHNS and CDR2 SASEGT. The CDR3 region has the DNA TGTGCCAGCAGTGATCTCCGGACAGGGGTAAAACTGTTTTTT. Residues: CASSDLRTGVKLFF.

The rearrangement links TRBV7-2 to TRBJ2-2; TRBD2 agrees at 14 bases. CDR3 length: 17 amino acids. CDR1 and CDR2 from the germline V gene are SGHTA and FQGNSA. The trim removed 5 bases at V and 6 bases at J, leaving 8 bases unmatched. The CDR3: CASSPDGTSGSAGELFF. The CDR3, as DNA: TGTGCCAGCAGCCCCGACGGGACTAGCGGGAGCGCCGGGGAGCTGTTTTTT.

The rearrangement links TRBV29-1 to TRBJ2-2; unclear D gene. V was cut by 7 bases and J by 3 bases, with 9 bases left in between. The CDR3 has 12 residues. Per germline, CDR1 SQVTM and CDR2 ANQGSEA. CDR3 nucleotides: TGCAGCGGAGCCGGGTACACCGGGGAGCTGTTTTTT. This encodes CSGAGYTGELFF.